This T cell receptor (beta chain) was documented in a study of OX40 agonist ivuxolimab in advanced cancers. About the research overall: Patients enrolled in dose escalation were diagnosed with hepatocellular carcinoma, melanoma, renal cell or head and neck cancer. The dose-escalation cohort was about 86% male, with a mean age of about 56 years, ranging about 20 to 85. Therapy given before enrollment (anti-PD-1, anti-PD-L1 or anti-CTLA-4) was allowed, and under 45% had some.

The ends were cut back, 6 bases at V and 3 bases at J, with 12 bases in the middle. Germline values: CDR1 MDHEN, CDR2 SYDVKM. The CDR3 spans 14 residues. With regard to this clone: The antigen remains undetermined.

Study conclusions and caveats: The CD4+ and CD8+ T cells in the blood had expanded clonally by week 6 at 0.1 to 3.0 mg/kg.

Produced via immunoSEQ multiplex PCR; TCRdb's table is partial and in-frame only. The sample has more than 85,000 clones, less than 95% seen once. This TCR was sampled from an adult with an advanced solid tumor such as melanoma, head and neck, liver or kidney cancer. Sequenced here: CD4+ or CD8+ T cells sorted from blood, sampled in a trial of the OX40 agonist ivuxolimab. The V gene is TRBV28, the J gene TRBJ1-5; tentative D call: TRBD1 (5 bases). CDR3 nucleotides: TGTGCCAGCAGCCGGGGACGGAACAATCAGCCCCAGCATTTT. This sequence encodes CASSRGRNNQPQHF.